A selection of T cell receptor beta chains follows, all from one sample in a study of blood T cell repertoires in COVID-19. The method was immunoSEQ multiplex PCR; TCRdb's version includes in-frame clones alone and lacks a portion of them. The top ten clones hold 1.5% to 2% of a sample with about 300,000 clones, around 88% of them seen once. Material: peripheral blood. The receptors originated from a woman between 25 and 40 years old with COVID-19, enrolled during active disease. Both conserved end residues are trimmed from each CDR3.

V: TRBV11-2; CDR3: ASRRGGEQY
V: TRBV2; CDR3: ASTGLAGVTY
V: TRBV27; CDR3: ASNDRVSGNSPLH
V: TRBV10-3; CDR3: AIAGRGGVGTQY
V: TRBV5-6; CDR3: ASSLDSDTQY
V: TRBV24-1; CDR3: ATGSRVYGYT
V: TRBV9; CDR3: ASSAEQGYYGYT
V: TRBV14; CDR3: ASSQERDSPLH
V: TRBV6-1; CDR3: ASSDLLAGGPSGTQY
V: TRBV19; CDR3: ASSIQGNAF
V: TRBV11-2; CDR3: ASSLTLAGGEETQY
V: TRBV2; CDR3: ASSGDRPYNEQF
V: TRBV9; CDR3: ASSAPTGTSGGARETQY
V: TRBV5-5; CDR3: ASSFLNEKLF
V: TRBV2; CDR3: ASSSPDRINEKLF
V: TRBV6-2/TRBV6-3; CDR3: ASSSQGGNTEAF